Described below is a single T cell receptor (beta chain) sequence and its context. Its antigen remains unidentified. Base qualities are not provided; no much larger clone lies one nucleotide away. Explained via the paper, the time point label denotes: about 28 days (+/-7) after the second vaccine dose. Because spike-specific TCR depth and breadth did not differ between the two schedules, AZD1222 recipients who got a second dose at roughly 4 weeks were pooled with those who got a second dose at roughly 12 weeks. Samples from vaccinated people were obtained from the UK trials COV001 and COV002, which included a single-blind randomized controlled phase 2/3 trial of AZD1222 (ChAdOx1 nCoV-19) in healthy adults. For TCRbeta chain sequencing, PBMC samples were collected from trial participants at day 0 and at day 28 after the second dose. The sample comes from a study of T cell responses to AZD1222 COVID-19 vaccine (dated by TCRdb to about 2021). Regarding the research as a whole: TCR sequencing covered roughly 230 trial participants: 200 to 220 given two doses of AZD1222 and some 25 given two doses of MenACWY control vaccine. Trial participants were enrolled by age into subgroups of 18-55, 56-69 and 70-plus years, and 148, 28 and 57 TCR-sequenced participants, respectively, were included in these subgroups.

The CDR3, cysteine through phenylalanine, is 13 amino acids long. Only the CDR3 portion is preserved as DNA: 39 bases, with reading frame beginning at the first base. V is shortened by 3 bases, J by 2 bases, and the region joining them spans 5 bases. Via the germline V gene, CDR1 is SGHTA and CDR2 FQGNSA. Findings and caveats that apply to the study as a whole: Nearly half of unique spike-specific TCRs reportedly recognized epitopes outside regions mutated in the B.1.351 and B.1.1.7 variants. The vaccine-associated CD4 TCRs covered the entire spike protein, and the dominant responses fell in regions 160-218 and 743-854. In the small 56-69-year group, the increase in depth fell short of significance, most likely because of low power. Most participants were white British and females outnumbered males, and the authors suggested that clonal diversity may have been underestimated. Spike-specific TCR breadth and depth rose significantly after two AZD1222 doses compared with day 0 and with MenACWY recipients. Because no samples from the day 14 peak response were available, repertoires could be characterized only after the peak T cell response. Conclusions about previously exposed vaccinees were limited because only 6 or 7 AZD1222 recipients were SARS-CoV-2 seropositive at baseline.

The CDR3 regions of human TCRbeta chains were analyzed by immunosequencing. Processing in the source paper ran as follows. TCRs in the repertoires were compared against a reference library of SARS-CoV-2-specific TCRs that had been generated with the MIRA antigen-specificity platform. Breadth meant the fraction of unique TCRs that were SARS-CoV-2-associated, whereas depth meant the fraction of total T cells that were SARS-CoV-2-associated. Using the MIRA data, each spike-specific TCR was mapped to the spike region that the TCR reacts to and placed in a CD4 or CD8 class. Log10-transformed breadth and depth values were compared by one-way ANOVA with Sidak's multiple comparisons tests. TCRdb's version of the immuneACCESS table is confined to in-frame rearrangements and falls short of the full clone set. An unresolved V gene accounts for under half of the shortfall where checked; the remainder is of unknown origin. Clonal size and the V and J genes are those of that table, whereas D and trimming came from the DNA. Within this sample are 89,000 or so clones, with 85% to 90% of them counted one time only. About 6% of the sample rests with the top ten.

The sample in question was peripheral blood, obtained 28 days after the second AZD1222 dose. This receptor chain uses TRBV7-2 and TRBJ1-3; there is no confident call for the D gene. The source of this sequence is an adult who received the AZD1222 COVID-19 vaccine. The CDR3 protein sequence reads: CASSLGPGNTIYF. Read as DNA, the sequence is TGTGCCAGCAGCTTGGGTCCTGGAAACACCATATATTTT.